This TCR beta chain emerged from a study of T cells in Graves' hyperthyroidism and ophthalmopathy. Study-wide findings and caveats: The model forecast ophthalmopathy, anticipating it by a median about 7 months before onset.

Disease duration under 2 months; hyperthyroidism patients were aged 18 to 65. Exclusion of a patient resulted from uncontrolled infection, other autoimmune disease, pregnancy or lactation. Diagnosis rested on symptoms, serum thyroxine and TRAb, thyroid ultrasound, and orbital computed tomography. The TCR beta CDR3 regions underwent amplification using RNA transcripts as the source. In the first-round RT-PCR of the TCR CDR3, the HTBI primer set was used. MiXCR, run by TCRdb on the multiplex PCR reads, gives a single entry per CDR3 protein. This sample has a few hundred thousand distinct CDR3 sequences, with approximately 25% found just once. The CDR3 runs to 18 residues. The trim removed 4 bases at V and 6 bases at J, leaving 19 bases unmatched. Looked up from germline, CDR1 is SGHAT and CDR2 is FQNNGV. This clonotype was seen only a few times. Antigen specificity is unknown.

This receptor was taken from a man between 45 and 60 years old with Graves' hyperthyroidism. Sequenced: blood. The chain employs TRBV11-2 and TRBJ2-5, with 8 bases fitting TRBD1. The CDR3 DNA follows: TGTGCCAGCAGCTCCCTAGTGCCTCCCCGGGACAGGTATAAGACCCAGTACTTC. It translates to CASSSLVPPRDRYKTQYF.